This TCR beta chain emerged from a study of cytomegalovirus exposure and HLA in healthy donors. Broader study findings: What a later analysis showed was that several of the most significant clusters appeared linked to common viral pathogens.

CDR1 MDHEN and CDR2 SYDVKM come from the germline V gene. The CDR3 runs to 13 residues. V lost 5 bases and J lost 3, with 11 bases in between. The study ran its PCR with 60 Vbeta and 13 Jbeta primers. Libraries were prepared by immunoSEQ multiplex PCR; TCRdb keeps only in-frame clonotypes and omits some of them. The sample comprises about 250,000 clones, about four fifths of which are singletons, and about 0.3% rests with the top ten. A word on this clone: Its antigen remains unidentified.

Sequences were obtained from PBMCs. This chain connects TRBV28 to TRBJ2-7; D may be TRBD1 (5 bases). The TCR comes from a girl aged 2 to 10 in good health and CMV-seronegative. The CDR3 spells CASSGAGIYEQYF. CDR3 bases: TGTGCCAGCAGTGGGGCAGGCATCTACGAGCAGTACTTC.